The entry that follows covers one T cell receptor (beta chain) sequence. What antigen it recognizes has not been identified. Base qualities are not provided; no much larger clone lies one nucleotide away. The record originates from a study of T cell changes during pregnancy in multiple sclerosis (dated by TCRdb to between 2018 and 2020). Background on the whole study: The study looked at changes in the T cell repertoire across pregnancy in women with multiple sclerosis.

Based on the germline V gene, the CDR1 and CDR2 sequences are ENHRY and SYGVKD. The CDR3 runs 13 amino acids, cysteine and phenylalanine included. Of all the DNA, just the CDR3 is kept, 39 bases in frame from base 1. For this chain, trimming is 8 bases at the V end and 5 bases at the J end, and the number of junction bases without a gene match is 2. Libraries were built with the immunoSEQ multiplex PCR assay. In its TCRdb copy, this immuneACCESS table keeps in-frame sequences only and misses some clones. Where compared with another copy, unresolved V genes explain less than half of these, and the others have no known cause. This sample comprises some 100,000 clones, almost 95% of them detected only once. Jointly, the top ten make up around 0.9% of the sample.

The receptor was derived from a female donor with multiple sclerosis, enrolled in a pregnancy study. The sample here was peripheral blood, taken before pregnancy. The chain couples TRBV10-3 to TRBJ2-1, and TRBD2 aligns with 11 junction nucleotides. CDR3 sequence: CAIGTSGDNEQFF. The DNA reads as follows: TGTGCCATCGGGACTAGCGGCGACAATGAGCAGTTCTTC.